This is a list of T cell receptor beta chains from one sample in a study of technical replicates of blood from several donors. Method: immunoSEQ multiplex PCR; TCRdb's copy keeps in-frame clones and lacks some. Of 65,000 to 90,000 clones listed, about 94% were seen once; the top ten hold 0.3% to 0.45%. Sequenced input: T cells isolated from PBMCs. These receptors originate from a human donor in good health. CDR3s include the opening cysteine and the closing phenylalanine or tryptophan. A D gene is named only where the DNA matches it firmly. Not all rows give a size; the values are once, few, many and, for expanded clones, a class.

len,v_gene,j_gene,d_gene,abundance,CDR3aa,CDR3nt
14,TRBV19,TRBJ2-7,NA,NA,CASSIVQGTYEQYF,TGTGCCAGTAGTATAGTCCAGGGTACCTACGAGCAGTACTTC
13,TRBV11-2,TRBJ1-2,TRBD1,NA,CASSFDRVYGYTF,TGTGCCAGCAGCTTCGACAGGGTCTATGGCTACACCTTC
17,TRBV19,TRBJ2-1,NA,NA,CASSKGATRSSYNEQFF,TGTGCCAGTAGTAAAGGAGCGACCCGGAGCTCCTACAATGAGCAGTTCTTC
12,TRBV6-1,TRBJ2-3,TRBD2,NA,CASRAGADTQYF,TGTGCCAGCAGGGCGGGAGCAGATACGCAGTATTTT
15,TRBV10-3,TRBJ2-7,TRBD2,NA,CAIRGSGREWDEQYF,TGTGCCATCAGAGGTAGCGGGAGGGAATGGGACGAGCAGTACTTC
17,TRBV5-6,TRBJ2-3,TRBD2,NA,CASSLYSSGLATDTQYF,TGTGCCAGCAGCTTATATTCTAGCGGTCTAGCAACGGATACGCAGTATTTT
16,TRBV11-2,TRBJ2-3,TRBD2,NA,CASSLAWREKTDTQYF,TGTGCCAGCAGCTTAGCATGGCGGGAGAAGACAGATACGCAGTATTTT
15,TRBV13,TRBJ2-5,NA,NA,CASSPRGDPKETQYF,TGTGCCAGCAGTCCAAGGGGCGATCCGAAAGAGACCCAGTACTTC
15,TRBV7-2,TRBJ2-7,TRBD1,NA,CASSLGDRVAYEQYF,TGTGCCAGCAGCTTAGGGGACAGGGTAGCCTACGAGCAGTACTTC
15,TRBV4-2,TRBJ2-7,TRBD1,NA,CASSQVRQGLSEQYF,TGTGCCAGCAGCCAAGTTAGACAGGGGCTGAGCGAGCAGTACTTC
15,TRBV28,TRBJ2-7,NA,once,CASSFLVETSYEQYF,TGTGCCAGCAGTTTTCTGGTGGAGACCTCCTACGAGCAGTACTTC
15,TRBV7-3,TRBJ2-1,TRBD1,few,CASSLGQGGANEQFF,TGTGCCAGCAGCTTAGGACAGGGGGGGGCCAATGAGCAGTTCTTC
14,TRBV6-5,TRBJ2-5,NA,NA,CASSYEGFQETQYF,TGTGCCAGCAGTTATGAGGGATTCCAAGAGACCCAGTACTTC
13,TRBV28,TRBJ1-1,NA,NA,CASRPGVNTEAFF,TGTGCCAGCAGGCCAGGGGTGAACACTGAAGCTTTCTTT
14,TRBV7-9,TRBJ1-2,NA,NA,CASSLVSIGYGYTF,TGTGCCAGCAGCTTAGTGTCTATTGGCTATGGCTACACCTTC
15,TRBV7-2,TRBJ2-5,TRBD1,NA,CASSLAGGYQETQYF,TGTGCCAGCAGCTTAGCAGGGGGCTACCAAGAGACCCAGTACTTC
15,TRBV5-1,TRBJ2-7,TRBD2,NA,CASSPSGLAGDEQYF,TGCGCCAGCAGCCCTTCGGGACTAGCGGGAGACGAGCAGTACTTC
15,TRBV19,TRBJ1-4,NA,NA,CASSIPAGLNEKLFF,TGTGCCAGTAGTATTCCCGCAGGTCTTAATGAAAAACTGTTTTTT
13,TRBV6-5,TRBJ2-7,TRBD2,NA,CASSPGLDYEQYF,TGTGCCAGCAGCCCCGGACTAGATTACGAGCAGTACTTC
14,TRBV27,TRBJ2-7,NA,NA,CASSLLGGNNEQYF,TGTGCCAGCAGTTTATTAGGGGGTAACAACGAGCAGTACTTC
11,TRBV7-9,TRBJ1-2,NA,NA,CASSAGSGYTF,TGTGCCAGCAGCGCAGGCAGTGGCTACACCTTC
21,TRBV6-1,TRBJ2-7,NA,NA,CASSEALWRVRGDRKSYEQYF,TGTGCCAGCAGTGAAGCGCTTTGGAGAGTTAGAGGCGACAGGAAGTCCTACGAGCAGTACTTC
15,TRBV5-6,TRBJ1-1,TRBD1,NA,CASSLYRDRVVEAFF,TGTGCCAGCAGCTTGTACCGAGACAGGGTCGTTGAAGCTTTCTTT
15,TRBV15,TRBJ2-1,TRBD2,NA,CATSGTSGSVDEQFF,TGTGCCACCAGCGGGACTAGCGGGAGTGTCGATGAGCAGTTCTTC
14,TRBV19,TRBJ1-2,NA,NA,CASRFMEGTYGYTF,TGTGCCAGTAGGTTTATGGAGGGGACGTATGGCTACACCTTC
16,TRBV6-6,TRBJ2-2,NA,once,CASSYTSAGLTGELFF,TGTGCCAGCAGTTATACCTCGGCGGGACTCACCGGGGAGCTGTTTTTT
20,TRBV4-1,TRBJ2-7,TRBD2,NA,CASSQDWGTSGSLASYEQYF,TGCGCCAGCAGCCAAGATTGGGGGACTAGCGGGAGTCTCGCGTCCTACGAGCAGTACTTC
14,TRBV10-3,TRBJ2-1,TRBD1,NA,CAISDGTGPNEQFF,TGTGCCATCAGTGACGGGACAGGGCCTAATGAGCAGTTCTTC
14,TRBV5-1,TRBJ2-7,NA,NA,CASSLAGITYEQYF,TGCGCCAGCAGCTTGGCCGGGATCACCTACGAGCAGTACTTC
15,TRBV27,TRBJ1-5,TRBD1,NA,CASSLSGTGNQPQHF,TGTGCCAGCAGTTTGTCCGGGACAGGTAATCAGCCCCAGCATTTT
14,TRBV2,TRBJ2-1,TRBD2,NA,CASSELAGVNEQFF,TGTGCCAGCAGTGAACTAGCGGGAGTAAATGAGCAGTTCTTC